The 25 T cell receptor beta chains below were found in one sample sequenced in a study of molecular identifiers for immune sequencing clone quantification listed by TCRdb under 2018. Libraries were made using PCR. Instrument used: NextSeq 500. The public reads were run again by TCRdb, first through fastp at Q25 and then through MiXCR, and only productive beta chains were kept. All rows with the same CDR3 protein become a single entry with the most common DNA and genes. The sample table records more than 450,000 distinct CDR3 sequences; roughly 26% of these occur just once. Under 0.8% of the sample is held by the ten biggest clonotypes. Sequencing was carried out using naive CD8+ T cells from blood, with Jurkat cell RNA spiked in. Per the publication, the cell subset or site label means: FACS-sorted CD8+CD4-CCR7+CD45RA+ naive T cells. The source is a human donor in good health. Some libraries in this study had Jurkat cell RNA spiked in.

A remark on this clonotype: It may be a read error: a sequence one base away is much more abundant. This CDR3 is CASSSPTSPFPYF. The CDR3 nucleotides read TGTGCCAGCAGCTCCCCCACTAGCCCCTTTCCGTATTTT. The rearrangement links TRBV11-2 to TRBJ2-3, with D maybe TRBD2 (6 bases). The CDR3 covers 13 residues. The V end was cut by 4 bases, the J end by 14 bases, with 19 bases between. Germline CDR1 is SGHAT and CDR2 is FQNNGV.

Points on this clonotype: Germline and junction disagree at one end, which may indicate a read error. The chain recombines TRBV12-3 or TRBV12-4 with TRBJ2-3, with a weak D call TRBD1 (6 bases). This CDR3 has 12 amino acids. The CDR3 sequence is CASRGDTGTQYF. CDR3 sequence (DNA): TGTGCCAGCAGAGGGGACACAGGTACGCAGTATTTT.

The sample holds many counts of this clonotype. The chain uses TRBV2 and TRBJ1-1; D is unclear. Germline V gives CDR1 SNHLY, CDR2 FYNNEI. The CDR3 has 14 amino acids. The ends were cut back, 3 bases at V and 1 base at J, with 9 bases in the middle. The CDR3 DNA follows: TGTGCCAGCAGTGATTACGGCAGGAACACTGAAGCTTTCTTT. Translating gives CASSDYGRNTEAFF.

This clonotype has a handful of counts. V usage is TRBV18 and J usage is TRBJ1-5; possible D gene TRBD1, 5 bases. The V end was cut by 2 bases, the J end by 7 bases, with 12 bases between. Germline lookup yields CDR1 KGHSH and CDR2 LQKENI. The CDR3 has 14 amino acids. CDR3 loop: CASSPMGDRQPQHF. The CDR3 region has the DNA TGTGCCAGCTCACCAATGGGGGATCGGCAGCCCCAGCATTTT.

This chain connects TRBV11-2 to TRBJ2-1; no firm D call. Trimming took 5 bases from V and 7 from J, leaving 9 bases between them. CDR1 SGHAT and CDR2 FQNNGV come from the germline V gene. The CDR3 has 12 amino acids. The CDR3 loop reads CASSQNLNEQFF. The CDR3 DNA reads TGTGCCAGCAGCCAGAACCTGAATGAGCAGTTCTTC.

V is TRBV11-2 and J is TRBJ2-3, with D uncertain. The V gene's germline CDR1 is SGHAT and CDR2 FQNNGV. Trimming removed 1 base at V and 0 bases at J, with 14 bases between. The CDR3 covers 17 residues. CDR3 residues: CASSLGVGRLSTDTQYF. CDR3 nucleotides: TGTGCCAGCAGCTTAGGGGTAGGGCGGTTGAGCACAGATACGCAGTATTTT.

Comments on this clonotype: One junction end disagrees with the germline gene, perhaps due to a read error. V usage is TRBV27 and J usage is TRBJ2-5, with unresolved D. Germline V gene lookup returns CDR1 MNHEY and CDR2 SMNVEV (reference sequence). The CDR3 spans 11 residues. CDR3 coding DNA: TGTGCCAGCAGTTTAGGAGAGACCCGGTACTTC. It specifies CASSLGETRYF.

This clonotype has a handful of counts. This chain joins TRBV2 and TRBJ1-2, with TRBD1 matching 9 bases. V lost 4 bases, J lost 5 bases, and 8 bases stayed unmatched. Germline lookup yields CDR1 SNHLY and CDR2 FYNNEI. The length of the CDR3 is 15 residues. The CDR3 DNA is TGTGCCAGCAGTGTTCCGGGGACAGGGATATATGGCTACACCTTC. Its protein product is CASSVPGTGIYGYTF.

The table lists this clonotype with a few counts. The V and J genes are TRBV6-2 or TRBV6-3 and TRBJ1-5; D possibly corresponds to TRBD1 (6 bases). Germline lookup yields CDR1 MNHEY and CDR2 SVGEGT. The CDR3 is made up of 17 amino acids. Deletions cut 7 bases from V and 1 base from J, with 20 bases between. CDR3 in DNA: TGTGCCAGCACTGGAGGGGGGGGCCGACTAAGCAATCAGCCCCAGCATTTT. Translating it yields CASTGGGGRLSNQPQHF.

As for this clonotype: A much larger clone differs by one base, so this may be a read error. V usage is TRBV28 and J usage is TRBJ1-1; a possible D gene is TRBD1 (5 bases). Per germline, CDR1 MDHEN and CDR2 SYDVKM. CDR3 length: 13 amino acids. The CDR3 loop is CASGLRGNTEAFF. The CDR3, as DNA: TGTGCCAGCGGTTTGAGGGGGAACACTGAAGCTTTCTTT.

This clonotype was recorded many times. CDR3 protein: CASSLVDPRGTGELFF. CDR3 nucleotides: TGTGCCAGCAGCTTAGTGGACCCCAGGGGAACGGGGGAGCTGTTTTTT. J is TRBJ2-2 and V is TRBV7-2, with D possibly being TRBD1 (6 bases). The CDR3 consists of 16 residues. V was pared by 1 base and J by 8 bases, with 17 bases between. The V gene's germline CDR1 is SGHTA and CDR2 FQGNSA.

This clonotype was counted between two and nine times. As DNA, the CDR3 is TGCGCCAGCAGCCGGGGAACTGGGGTCGGATATGGCTACACCTTC. Encoded protein: CASSRGTGVGYGYTF. The chain recombines TRBV4-3 with TRBJ1-2; D remains ambiguous. This CDR3 contains 15 residues. Germline V gives CDR1 LGHNA, CDR2 YSLEER. Trimming removed 4 bases at V and 5 bases at J, with 17 bases between.

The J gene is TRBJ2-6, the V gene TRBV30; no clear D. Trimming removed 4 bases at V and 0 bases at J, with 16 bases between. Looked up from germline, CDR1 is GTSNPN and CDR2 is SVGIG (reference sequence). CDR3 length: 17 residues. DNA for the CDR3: TGTGCCTGGACGATTGGACCTCTAGTCTCTGGGGCCAACGTCCTGACTTTC. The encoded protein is CAWTIGPLVSGANVLTF.

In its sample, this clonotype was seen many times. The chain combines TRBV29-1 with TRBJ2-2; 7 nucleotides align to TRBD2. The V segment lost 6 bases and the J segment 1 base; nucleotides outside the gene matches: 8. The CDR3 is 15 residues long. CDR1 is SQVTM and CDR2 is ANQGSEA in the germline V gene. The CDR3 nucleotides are TGCAGCGTGACAAAACGGGGGGAGAACACCGGGGAGCTGTTTTTT. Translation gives CSVTKRGENTGELFF.

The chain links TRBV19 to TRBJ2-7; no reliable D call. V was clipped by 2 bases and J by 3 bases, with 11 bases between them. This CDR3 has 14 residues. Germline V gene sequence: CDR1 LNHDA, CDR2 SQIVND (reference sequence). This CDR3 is CASSISSWVYEQYF. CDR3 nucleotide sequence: TGTGCCAGTAGTATATCGTCGTGGGTCTACGAGCAGTACTTC.

DNA of the CDR3: TGTGCCAGCAGCACCGGACTAGCGGGGATCAATGAGCAGTTCTTC. Protein: CASSTGLAGINEQFF. The chain employs TRBV7-8 and TRBJ2-1; 12 bases are a match to TRBD2. The V gene's germline CDR1 is SGHVS and CDR2 FQNEAQ. Unmatched junction bases numbered 5, after V lost 5 bases and J lost 6 bases. The CDR3 runs 15 residues.

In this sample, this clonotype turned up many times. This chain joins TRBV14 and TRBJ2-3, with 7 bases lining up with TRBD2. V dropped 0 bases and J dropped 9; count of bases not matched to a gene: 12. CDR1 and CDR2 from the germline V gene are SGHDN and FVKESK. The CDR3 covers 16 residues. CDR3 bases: TGTGCCAGCAGCCAAGATCACTGGACTAGTCAGTCCACGCAGTATTTT. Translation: CASSQDHWTSQSTQYF. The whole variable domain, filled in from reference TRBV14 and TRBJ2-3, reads EAGVTQFPSHSVIEKGQTVTLRCDPISGHDNLYWYRRVMGKEIKFLLHFVKESKQDESGMPNNRFLAERTGGTYSTLKVQPAELEDSGVYFCASSQDHWTSQSTQYFGPGTRLTVL.

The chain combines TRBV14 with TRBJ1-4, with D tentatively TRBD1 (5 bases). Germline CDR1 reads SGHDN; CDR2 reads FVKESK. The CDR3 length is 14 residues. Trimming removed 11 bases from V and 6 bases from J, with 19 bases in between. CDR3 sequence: CARPRGDDYEKLFF. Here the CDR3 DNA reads TGTGCCCGCCCCCGCGGGGACGATTATGAAAAACTGTTTTTT.

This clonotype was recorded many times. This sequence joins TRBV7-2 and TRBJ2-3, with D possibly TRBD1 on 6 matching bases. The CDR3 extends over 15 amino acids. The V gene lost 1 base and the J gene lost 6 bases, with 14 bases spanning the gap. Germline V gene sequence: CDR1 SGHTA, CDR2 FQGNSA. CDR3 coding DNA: TGTGCCAGCAGCTTAGTATTCCAAGGGGGTGATACGCAGTATTTT. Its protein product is CASSLVFQGGDTQYF. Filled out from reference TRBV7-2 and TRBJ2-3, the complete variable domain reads GAGVSQSPSNKVTEKGKDVELRCDPISGHTALYWYRQSLGQGLEFLIYFQGNSAPDKSGLPSDRFSAERTGGSVSTLTIQRTQQEDSAVYLCASSLVFQGGDTQYFGPGTRLTVL.

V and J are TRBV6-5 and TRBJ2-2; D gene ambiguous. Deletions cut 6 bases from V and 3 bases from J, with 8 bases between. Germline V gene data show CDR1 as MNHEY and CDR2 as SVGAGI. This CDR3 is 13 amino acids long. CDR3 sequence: CASRLGHTGELFF. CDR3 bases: TGTGCCAGCAGGCTAGGACACACCGGGGAGCTGTTTTTT.

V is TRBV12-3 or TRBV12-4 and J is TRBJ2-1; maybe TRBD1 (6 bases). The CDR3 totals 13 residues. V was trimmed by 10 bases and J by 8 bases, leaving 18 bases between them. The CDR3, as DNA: TGTGCCACCACTCCTCCCAGGGGTTATGAGCAGTTCTTC. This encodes CATTPPRGYEQFF.

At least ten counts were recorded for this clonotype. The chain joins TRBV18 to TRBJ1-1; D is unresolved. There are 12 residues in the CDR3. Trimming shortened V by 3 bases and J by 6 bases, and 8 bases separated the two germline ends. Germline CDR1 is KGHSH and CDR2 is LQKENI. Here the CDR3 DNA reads TGTGCCAGCTCACCCACGTCCGCTGAAGCTTTCTTT. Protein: CASSPTSAEAFF.

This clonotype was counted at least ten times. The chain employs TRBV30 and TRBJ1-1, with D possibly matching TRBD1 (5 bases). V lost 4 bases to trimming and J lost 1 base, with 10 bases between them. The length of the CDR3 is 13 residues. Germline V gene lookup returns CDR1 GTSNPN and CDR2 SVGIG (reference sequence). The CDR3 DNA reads TGTGCCTGGACAGGGCTGGAGAACACTGAAGCTTTCTTT. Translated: CAWTGLENTEAFF.

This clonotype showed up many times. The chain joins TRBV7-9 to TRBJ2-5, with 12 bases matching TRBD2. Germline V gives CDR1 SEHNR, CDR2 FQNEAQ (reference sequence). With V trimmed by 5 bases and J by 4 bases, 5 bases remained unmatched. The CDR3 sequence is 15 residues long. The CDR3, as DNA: TGTGCCAGCAGCAGACTAGCGGGGGAGAGAGAGACCCAGTACTTC. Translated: CASSRLAGERETQYF.

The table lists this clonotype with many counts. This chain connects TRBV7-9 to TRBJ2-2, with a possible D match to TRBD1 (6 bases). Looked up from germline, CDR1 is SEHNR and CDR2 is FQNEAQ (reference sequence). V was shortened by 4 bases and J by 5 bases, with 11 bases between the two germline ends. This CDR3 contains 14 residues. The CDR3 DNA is TGTGCCAGCAGCTCAGGGACACTGACCGGGGAGCTGTTTTTT. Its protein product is CASSSGTLTGELFF.